This TCR beta chain was identified in a study of T cell repertoires in ileal Crohn's disease. Study as a whole: Patients had a median 7.9-year disease duration, and less than 45% were active smokers.

V was trimmed by 5 bases and J by 3 bases, leaving 5 bases between them. Germline CDR1 is SEHNR and CDR2 is FQNEAQ (reference sequence). The CDR3 has 11 residues. Notes on the study in general: Compared with non-smokers, active smokers at surgery showed more clonal expansions. Endoscopic recurrence occurred in every patient whose clonality exceeded 26.8%.

Time point meaning: neoterminal ileum biopsy at postoperative endoscopy, about 6 months after surgery. Generated by immunoSEQ multiplex PCR, the TCRdb table keeps only in-frame clones and is missing some. This table has 12,000 or so clones, 78% appearing once. Points on this clone: Its specificity is unknown.

This chain joins TRBV7-9 and TRBJ2-7; unclear D gene. This sequence originates from an adult with Crohn's disease. Source material: ileal tissue. For the CDR3, the DNA is TGTGCCAGCAGCCCGGGCTACGAGCAGTACTTC. It is translated as CASSPGYEQYF. Based on the CDR3 plus reference TRBV7-9 and TRBJ2-7, the full variable domain is DTGVSQNPRHKITKRGQNVTFRCDPISEHNRLYWYRQTLGQGPEFLTYFQNEAQLEKSRLLSDRFSAERPKGSFSTLEIQRTEQGDSAMYLCASSPGYEQYFGPGTRLTVT.